The clone carrying this T cell receptor (beta chain) was counted at least ten times. The antigen remains undetermined. Unique molecular identifiers were built into the TCRbeta library. TCRdb recomputed calls from the PCR reads with MiXCR, one row per CDR3 protein. Among 220,000 or so distinct CDR3 sequences listed, around 7.8% were seen once. This sample is drawn from a study of T-cell reconstitution after alpha-beta-depleted transplantation in children. Study-level points and caveats: Newly produced T cells mostly accounted for T-cell counts and diversity one year post-transplant. It was surviving recipient T cells and thymic progenitors that gave some patients high TCRbeta diversity at day 60.

This CDR3 has 14 residues. Trimming left V 6 bases short and J 0 bases short, with 11 bases between. Germline V gives CDR1 SNHLY, CDR2 FYNNEI. The chain joins TRBV2 to TRBJ1-1; possibly TRBD1 for D (6 bases). The sequence derives from a male patient younger than 18 who had a stem cell transplant for acute lymphoblastic leukemia, so the T cells may come from the graft donor. Specimen: PBMCs, mostly from graft donor cells, collected 180 days after TCRalphabeta/CD19-depleted stem cell transplant. CDR3 DNA: TGTGCCAGCAGAGGGGACAACCTGAACACTGAAGCTTTCTTT. Residues: CASRGDNLNTEAFF.